Below are 17 T cell receptor beta chains sequenced from a single sample in a study of T cells in narcolepsy. Repertoires were generated with immunoSEQ multiplex PCR, while TCRdb's copy carries only in-frame clones and drops some. This table holds 30,000 to 45,000 clones, roughly 84% found once. Sample: CD45RA- memory CD4+ T cells from PBMCs. These TCRs come from a human donor with narcolepsy.

V is TRBV6-1 and J is TRBJ1-5, with D unresolved. The V and J ends lost 4 bases and 7 bases respectively, with 20 bases between them. The CDR3 totals 16 residues. The germline CDR1 and CDR2 sequences are MNHNS and SASEGT. CDR3 in amino acids: CASSAGGVGVRQPQHF. CDR3 nucleotides: TGTGCCAGCAGTGCCGGAGGAGTCGGGGTGCGGCAGCCCCAGCATTTT.

The chain carries TRBV18 and TRBJ1-2; 7 positions match TRBD1. Per germline, CDR1 KGHSH and CDR2 LQKENI. J gave up 6 bases and V 3 bases, and 7 bases lay outside the gene matches. There are 14 residues in the CDR3. The CDR3 DNA follows: TGTGCCAGCTCACCTTCGACAGGGTCGGATGGCTACACCTTC. Encoded protein: CASSPSTGSDGYTF.

This chain uses TRBV25-1 with TRBJ1-2, with TRBD1 identical over 9 bases. In germline, CDR1 is MGHDK, CDR2 SYGVNS. CDR3 size: 14 residues. V shed 4 bases, J shed 4 bases, and the junction held 4 bases outside the gene matches. The CDR3 loop reads CASSGLQGAYGYTF. The DNA for the CDR3 is TGTGCCAGCAGTGGTCTACAGGGGGCCTATGGCTACACCTTC.

The CDR3 DNA reads TGTGCCAGCAGCGTAGGAACAGGGGACTACGAGCAGTACTTC. It translates to CASSVGTGDYEQYF. The rearrangement uses TRBV9 and TRBJ2-7, with 7 bases identical to TRBD1. The length of the CDR3 is 14 residues. Germline V gene sequence: CDR1 SGDLS, CDR2 YYNGEE. Unmatched junction bases numbered 3, after V lost 0 bases and J lost 3 bases.

This rearrangement joins TRBV28 to TRBJ2-7; D possibly corresponds to TRBD1 (6 bases). Trimming shortened V by 2 bases and J by 2 bases, and 10 bases separated the two germline ends. Germline CDR1 MDHEN, CDR2 SYDVKM. This CDR3 has 14 residues. The CDR3: CASSLNRVPYEQYF. The CDR3 DNA follows: TGTGCCAGCAGTTTAAACAGGGTCCCCTACGAGCAGTACTTC.

This rearrangement joins TRBV4-1 to TRBJ2-5, with 12 bases lining up with TRBD1. CDR1 and CDR2 (germline): MGHRA, YSYEKL. The V segment lost 4 bases and the J segment 2 bases; nucleotides outside the gene matches: 5. The CDR3 has 16 residues. CDR3 bases: TGCGCCAGCAGCCCGGGACAGGGGGCCTTACAAGAGACCCAGTACTTC. The encoded protein is CASSPGQGALQETQYF.

The V call is TRBV9, the J call TRBJ2-5; 7 nucleotides match TRBD1. Germline V CDR1 and CDR2: SGDLS, YYNGEE. This CDR3 is 14 amino acids long. V was clipped by 3 bases and J by 4 bases; unmatched bases: 6. As DNA, the CDR3 is TGTGCCAGCAGCGGGCGACAGGGAAGAGAGACCCAGTACTTC. It translates to CASSGRQGRETQYF. The whole variable domain, filled in from reference TRBV9 and TRBJ2-5, reads DSGVTQTPKHLITATGQRVTLRCSPRSGDLSVYWYQQSLDQGLQFLIQYYNGEERAKGNILERFSAQQFPDLHSELNLSSLELGDSALYFCASSGRQGRETQYFGPGTRLLVL.

The chain combines TRBV5-6 with TRBJ1-4, with 10 bases fitting TRBD1. V shed 5 bases and J 6 bases; nucleotides not matched to a gene: 4. The CDR3 has 14 amino acids. Germline V gene sequence: CDR1 SGHDT, CDR2 YYEEEE. CDR3 amino acids: CASSRTGGDEKLFF. The CDR3 DNA reads TGTGCCAGCAGTCGGACAGGGGGGGATGAAAAACTGTTTTTT.

This sequence joins TRBV30 and TRBJ2-2, with D uncertain. Between the trimmed V and J ends, which lost 0 bases and 16 bases, there was a span of 15 bases. CDR1 and CDR2 from the germline V gene are GTSNPN and SVGIG (reference sequence). The CDR3 length is 12 residues. The CDR3 nucleotides read TGTGCCTGGAGTGTACGTGAAGGGCCTGCGTTTTTT. Amino acid sequence: CAWSVREGPAFF.

There are a few counts of this clone. The V and J genes are TRBV18 and TRBJ2-7, with D possibly TRBD1 on 6 matching bases. The CDR3 spans 11 residues. In germline, CDR1 is KGHSH, CDR2 LQKENI. The V end lost 2 bases, the J end lost 12 bases, and 11 bases lay between the germline ends. CDR3 amino acids: CASSPETGLYF. Written as DNA, the CDR3 is TGTGCCAGCTCACCAGAAACAGGGCTGTACTTC.

This clone was detected a few times. The chain links TRBV19 to TRBJ2-7, with D uncertain. Looked up from germline, CDR1 is LNHDA and CDR2 is SQIVND (reference sequence). The V end was cut by 6 bases, the J end by 2 bases, with 5 bases between. CDR3 size: 11 residues. CDR3 residues: CASRAPYEQYF. CDR3 coding DNA: TGTGCCAGTAGGGCACCCTACGAGCAGTACTTC.

The chain's CDR3 is CAWSLRAVGTEAFF. The CDR3 DNA follows: TGTGCCTGGAGCCTGCGGGCGGTGGGCACTGAAGCTTTCTTT. The chain is built from TRBV30 and TRBJ1-1; D unresolved. Germline V CDR1 and CDR2: GTSNPN, SVGIG (reference sequence). The CDR3 totals 14 residues. Trimming stripped 3 bases from V and 4 bases from J, with 15 bases between.

The chain uses TRBV19 and TRBJ2-5; D possibly uses TRBD1 or TRBD2 (9 bases each). The DNA matches TRBJ2-7 better at its end, which makes the J call doubtful. The CDR3 covers 14 residues. Germline CDR1 reads LNHDA; CDR2 reads SQIVND (reference sequence). The CDR3 sequence is CASSLAGQGYEQYF. The CDR3 DNA reads TGTGCCAGTAGTCTAGCGGGACAGGGTTACGAGCAGTACTTC.

The rearrangement uses TRBV5-1 and TRBJ2-2; 7 nucleotides align to TRBD2. Germline V gene data show CDR1 as SGHRS and CDR2 as YFSETQ. V dropped 5 bases and J dropped 4; count of bases not matched to a gene: 5. The CDR3 is 14 amino acids. Written as DNA, the CDR3 is TGCGCCAGCAGTTGGTCGGGGGGCACCGGGGAGCTGTTTTTT. It is translated as CASSWSGGTGELFF.

The chain joins TRBV6-5 to TRBJ1-6, with D perhaps TRBD1 (5 bases). The CDR3 loop spans 14 amino acids. Per germline, CDR1 MNHEY and CDR2 SVGAGI. V was pared by 4 bases and J by 9 bases, with 13 bases between. CDR3 region: CASSLQEFGSPLHF. In DNA form, the CDR3 reads TGTGCCAGCAGTTTACAGGAGTTCGGTTCACCCCTCCACTTT.

The chain recombines TRBV28 with TRBJ2-5; 7 nucleotides align to TRBD1. The CDR3 is 13 amino acids. The junction had 13 bases not matched to a gene; V was cut back by 7 bases and J by 11 bases. Germline V gene lookup returns CDR1 MDHEN and CDR2 SYDVKM. CDR3 region: CASTHRDSRQQYF. CDR3 DNA: TGTGCCAGCACCCACCGGGACAGCCGGCAACAGTACTTC.

The genes are TRBV6-5 and TRBJ1-4; a weak D match, TRBD1 (5 bases). The CDR3 is made up of 15 amino acids. Trimming stripped 6 bases from V and 4 bases from J, with 15 bases between. Germline CDR1 is MNHEY and CDR2 is SVGAGI. The CDR3 nucleotides are TGTGCCAGCAGCCGGCGGAGGGGAAGTAATGAAAAACTGTTTTTT. It is translated as CASSRRRGSNEKLFF.